Below are 9 T cell receptor beta chains sequenced from a single sample in a study of blood T cell repertoires in COVID-19. Here immunoSEQ multiplex PCR was the method, and the copy in TCRdb shows in-frame clones only, minus some. Of a few hundred thousand clones in the sample, more than 70% were seen once. The source material was peripheral blood. These receptors were taken from a woman younger than 45 with COVID-19, enrolled during active disease.

CDR3 DNA sequence: TGTGCCAGCAGTTACTCGTGGACTTTACATCAGCCCCAGCATTTT. Amino acids: CASSYSWTLHQPQHF. This chain joins TRBV6-5 and TRBJ1-5; D gene uncertain. The CDR3 sequence is 15 residues long. Germline assignment: CDR1 MNHEY and CDR2 SVGAGI. With 0 bases removed from V and 5 bases from J, the gap between germline ends came to 11 bases.

The CDR3 loop is CASIARGRNTGELFF. In nucleotides, the CDR3 is TGCGCCAGCATCGCGAGAGGGCGAAACACCGGGGAGCTGTTTTTT. The chain carries TRBV10-2 and TRBJ2-2; D is perhaps TRBD2 (5 bases). The V gene's germline CDR1 is WSHSY and CDR2 SAAADI. The CDR3 loop spans 15 amino acids. Deletions cut 7 bases from V and 2 bases from J, with 14 bases between.

The rearrangement links TRBV3-1 (or the pseudogene TRBV3-2) to TRBJ2-3, with D hard to call. This CDR3 is 16 amino acids long. Trimming shortened V by 0 bases and J by 1 base, and 11 bases separated the two germline ends. Per the germline V gene, CDR1 is LGHDT and CDR2 is YNNKEL (reference sequence). Here the CDR3 reads CASSQELPSGTDTQYF. DNA for the CDR3: TGTGCCAGCAGCCAAGAACTTCCATCGGGCACAGATACGCAGTATTTT.

The rearrangement joins TRBV10-2 to TRBJ1-1, with TRBD1 matching 7 bases. This CDR3 spans 14 amino acids. Trimming took 4 bases from V and 12 from J; bases not matched to a gene: 14. CDR1 and CDR2 (germline): WSHSY, SAAADI. The CDR3 sequence is CASSGDSPELRTFF. DNA of the CDR3: TGCGCCAGCAGTGGGGACAGCCCGGAGCTAAGGACTTTCTTT.

V is TRBV5-1 and J is TRBJ1-3, with TRBD1 matching 7 bases. CDR1 is SGHRS, CDR2 YFSETQ, per germline. This CDR3 has 16 amino acids. V was pared by 4 bases and J by 4 bases, with 11 bases of the junction left unmatched. The chain's CDR3 is CASSTSTGYVGNTIYF. As DNA, the CDR3 is TGCGCCAGCAGCACCTCGACAGGGTACGTCGGAAACACCATATATTTT.

This chain links TRBV28 with TRBJ1-1; D unresolved. Deletions cut 3 bases from V and 0 bases from J, with 11 bases between. Germline V gene sequence: CDR1 MDHEN, CDR2 SYDVKM. The length of the CDR3 is 15 residues. CDR3 DNA: TGTGCCAGCAGTTTTTTCGACGGGATGAACACTGAAGCTTTCTTT. This translates into CASSFFDGMNTEAFF. Full variable domain (outside the CDR3, taken from reference TRBV28 and TRBJ1-1): DVKVTQSSRYLVKRTGEKVFLECVQDMDHENMFWYRQDPGLGLRLIYFSYDVKMKEKGDIPEGYSVSREKKERFSLILESASTNQTSMYLCASSFFDGMNTEAFFGQGTRLTVV.

The genes are TRBV10-2 and TRBJ2-1; no firm D call. This CDR3 region has 12 residues. Germline assignment: CDR1 WSHSY and CDR2 SAAADI. Trimming shortened V by 0 bases and J by 9 bases, and 6 bases separated the two germline ends. For the CDR3, the DNA is TGCGCCAGCAGTGAGTCCTATCGTGAGCAGTTCTTC. Protein product: CASSESYREQFF.

The table lists this clone with a count of one. The V and J genes are TRBV2 and TRBJ2-1; 8 positions match TRBD2. Trimming at V came to 4 bases and at J to 5 bases, leaving 4 bases not matched to a gene. The CDR3 is made up of 14 amino acids. Per the germline V gene, CDR1 is SNHLY and CDR2 is FYNNEI. CDR3 nucleotides: TGTGCCAGCAGTGTCTCGGGGGGGGACAATGAGCAGTTCTTC. Its translation: CASSVSGGDNEQFF. Variable domain in full (rest from reference TRBV2 and TRBJ2-1): EPEVTQTPSHQVTQMGQEVILRCVPISNHLYFYWYRQILGQKVEFLVSFYNNEISEKSEIFDDQFSVERPDGSNFTLKIRSTKLEDSAMYFCASSVSGGDNEQFFGPGTRLTVL.

The chain has TRBV4-3 and TRBJ1-3, with TRBD1 identical over 7 bases. The CDR3 consists of 16 residues. Germline V gene sequence: CDR1 LGHNA, CDR2 YSLEER. The junction had 3 bases not matched to a gene; V was cut back by 0 bases and J by 1 base. This CDR3 is CASSQESRGSGNTIYF. CDR3 DNA: TGCGCCAGCAGCCAAGAAAGCAGGGGGTCTGGAAACACCATATATTTT.